Below, one T cell receptor (beta chain) is given with its context. Its specificity is unknown. The data stem from a study of T cell responses to AZD1222 COVID-19 vaccine. Study in general: Second-dose intervals of approximately 4 or approximately 12 weeks were pooled.

Study-level findings and limits: Donors were chiefly white British, with a greater number of females, and clonal diversity was perhaps underestimated. Researchers took repertoire samples only after the peak T cell response had come.

The repertoire was sequenced with immunoSEQ multiplex PCR; TCRdb's copy has only in-frame clones and lacks some. The sample yields about 97,000 clones, roughly 84% seen once. This CDR3 has 13 amino acids. Deletions cut 5 bases from V and 5 bases from J, with 10 bases between. Germline V gene sequence: CDR1 LNHDA, CDR2 SQIVND (reference sequence). The V gene is TRBV19, the J gene TRBJ2-1, with unresolved D. The sequence derives from an adult in good health. The sequencing here drew on peripheral blood, taken on day 0 of AZD1222 vaccination. The CDR3: CASSETLDNEQFF. CDR3 DNA sequence: TGTGCCAGTAGTGAGACTCTCGACAATGAGCAGTTCTTC.